Following are 10 T cell receptor beta chains from one sample sequenced in a study of T cells after yellow fever vaccination (dated by TCRdb to about 2019). In the paper's terms, the treatment or condition label means: live attenuated yellow fever vaccine strain. The method was 5' RACE. These reads were obtained on an Illumina HiSeq 2500. TCRdb applied fastp at Q25 and MiXCR to the public reads, then kept only in-frame beta chains. Records with the same CDR3 protein are collapsed into one entry carrying the most frequent genes and DNA. The sample table contains 500,000 to 650,000 distinct CDR3 sequences; only one count was recorded for around an eighth of them. Under 15% of the sample lies in the top ten. Here the sequenced sample was PBMCs, taken on the day of the yellow fever booster vaccination. Every receptor here comes from a man aged 25 to 45 who received the YFV17D yellow fever vaccine.

The V gene is TRBV6-5, the J gene TRBJ2-1, with TRBD2 matching over 8 bases. Germline CDR1 and CDR2: MNHEY and SVGAGI. The V gene end was trimmed by 2 bases and the J gene end by 6 bases; junction bases not matched to a gene: 3. The CDR3 is 14 residues long. Here the CDR3 reads CASSYPGTSNEQFF. CDR3 in DNA: TGTGCCAGCAGTTACCCCGGGACTAGCAATGAGCAGTTCTTC.

The sample holds a few counts of this clonotype. The J gene is TRBJ2-6, the V gene TRBV7-3; 7 positions agree with TRBD2. In germline, CDR1 is SGHTA, CDR2 FQGTGA. V was pared by 1 base and J by 0 bases, with 6 bases of the junction left unmatched. This CDR3 comprises 18 residues. The CDR3 sequence: CASSLIPAGFSGANVLTF. The CDR3 DNA sequence: TGTGCCAGCAGCTTAATACCAGCGGGGTTCTCTGGGGCCAACGTCCTGACTTTC.

The gene calls are TRBV7-2 and TRBJ2-7; D is possibly TRBD1 (6 bases). Germline V gene lookup returns CDR1 SGHTA and CDR2 FQGNSA. The CDR3 runs 15 residues. Trimming cost V 5 bases and J 4 bases, with 18 bases left between them. The CDR3 DNA sequence: TGTGCCAGCAGCCCAAGCCGGGACATTGTTTACGAGCAGTACTTC. It encodes CASSPSRDIVYEQYF.

This clonotype was seen repeatedly, ten times or more. The chain carries TRBV12-3 or TRBV12-4 and TRBJ2-6; D is possibly TRBD1 or TRBD2 (5 bases each). The CDR3 runs 17 residues. The V end was cut by 6 bases, the J end by 1 base, with 16 bases between. The CDR3 reads CASRSGTSPSGANVLTF. CDR3 bases: TGTGCCAGCAGGTCCGGGACGTCTCCTTCTGGGGCCAACGTCCTGACTTTC.

In this sample, this clonotype turned up many times. V usage is TRBV7-9 and J usage is TRBJ2-7; D perhaps matches TRBD1 (6 bases). V was shortened by 5 bases and J by 3 bases, with 17 bases between the two germline ends. The V gene's germline CDR1 is SEHNR and CDR2 FQNEAQ (reference sequence). The CDR3 sequence is 15 residues long. CDR3: CASSRGGKGSYEQYF. CDR3 bases: TGTGCCAGCAGCAGAGGGGGAAAAGGGAGCTACGAGCAGTACTTC.

V usage is TRBV10-3 and J usage is TRBJ2-5; D is unclear. Germline-derived CDR1 and CDR2 are ENHRY and SYGVKD. Trimming took off 4 bases at V and 5 bases at J, with 23 bases between the two ends. The CDR3 loop spans 17 amino acids. CDR3: CAISGAPPDLDGETQYF. CDR3 DNA sequence: TGTGCCATCAGTGGGGCCCCCCCCGACCTGGATGGGGAGACCCAGTACTTC.

There are a few counts of this clonotype. The genes are TRBV5-1 and TRBJ1-1; D is unclear. Trimming left V 1 base short and J 2 bases short, with 15 bases between. The germline gives CDR1 SGHRS, CDR2 YFSETQ. This CDR3 has 16 amino acids. The chain's CDR3 is CASSLLSGQFNTEAFF. CDR3 in DNA: TGCGCCAGCAGCTTGTTATCCGGGCAGTTTAACACTGAAGCTTTCTTT.

The J gene is TRBJ2-1, the V gene TRBV5-1, with 10 bases identical to TRBD2. CDR1 and CDR2 from the germline V gene are SGHRS and YFSETQ. The CDR3 has 18 residues. V shed 2 bases and J 0 bases; nucleotides not matched to a gene: 8. In DNA form, the CDR3 reads TGCGCCAGCAGCTTCCTAGCGGGAGTCCCCAGCTCCTACAATGAGCAGTTCTTC. This sequence encodes CASSFLAGVPSSYNEQFF.

Only a few counts were recorded for this clonotype. This sequence joins TRBV5-1 and TRBJ2-7, with TRBD2 matching over 7 bases. The CDR3 is 15 amino acids. Germline lookup yields CDR1 SGHRS and CDR2 YFSETQ. The trim removed 4 bases at V and 2 bases at J, leaving 9 bases unmatched. The CDR3 region has the DNA TGCGCCAGCAGCCCCACGGGAGGCCCCCCCTACGAGCAGTACTTC. It codes for CASSPTGGPPYEQYF.

This chain uses TRBV7-3 with TRBJ1-2; D ambiguous. From germline, CDR1 is SGHTA and CDR2 FQGTGA. This CDR3 contains 14 residues. Trimming shortened V by 7 bases and J by 1 base, and 13 bases separated the two germline ends. The CDR3, as DNA: TGTGCCAGCAAGGCCTTGGGGTTTAACTATGGCTACACCTTC. Translation gives CASKALGFNYGYTF. The full variable domain, completed using reference TRBV7-3 and TRBJ1-2, is GAGVSQTPSNKVTEKGKYVELRCDPISGHTALYWYRQSLGQGPEFLIYFQGTGAADDSGLPNDRFFAVRPEGSVSTLKIQRTERGDSAVYLCASKALGFNYGYTFGSGTRLTVV.